A single sample is the source of the 14 T cell receptor beta chains below, sequenced in a study of cytomegalovirus exposure and HLA in healthy donors (dated by TCRdb to 2017 to 2019). Library preparation was by the immunoSEQ multiplex PCR assay. For the multiplex PCR, a mixture combining 60 forward primers for TCR Vbeta segments and 13 reverse primers for TCR Jbeta segments was used. TCRdb retrieved this table from immuneACCESS and kept in-frame rearrangements only. Not all clones are present; in checked studies, unresolved V genes account for under half, and no reason is known for the remainder. Recorded for this sample are about 150,000 clones; approximately 86% of them occurred a single time. The ten largest make up around 7% of the sample. Sequenced input: PBMCs. All receptors derive from a woman in her forties or fifties in good health and CMV-seropositive.

The J gene is TRBJ2-7, the V gene TRBV6-1; D is possibly TRBD2 (5 bases). Trimming shortened V by 0 bases and J by 4 bases, and 7 bases separated the two germline ends. Germline values: CDR1 MNHNS, CDR2 SASEGT. This CDR3 contains 13 residues. The CDR3 loop reads CASSEAGDYEQYF. DNA for the CDR3: TGTGCCAGCAGTGAAGCCGGGGATTACGAGCAGTACTTC.

V and J are TRBV10-3 and TRBJ2-4; 8 bases map to TRBD1. Trimming took 0 bases from V and 2 from J; bases not matched to a gene: 12. The CDR3 sequence is 19 residues long. Germline V gene sequence: CDR1 ENHRY, CDR2 SYGVKD. The CDR3 is CAISESTGTGVRTKNIQYF. CDR3 bases: TGTGCCATCAGTGAGTCGACAGGGACAGGCGTCCGAACCAAAAACATTCAGTACTTC.

The chain is built from TRBV19 and TRBJ2-3, with 10 bases fitting TRBD1. The V gene end was trimmed by 3 bases and the J gene end by 8 bases; junction bases not matched to a gene: 14. This CDR3 is built from 17 residues. CDR1 is LNHDA and CDR2 is SQIVND in the germline V gene (reference sequence). Written as DNA, the CDR3 is TGTGCCAGTAGTATTCTTCTTGGGACAGGGGTATTTCCTACGCAGTATTTT. Protein product: CASSILLGTGVFPTQYF. Using reference TRBV19 and TRBJ2-3 for the parts outside the CDR3, the full variable domain is DGGITQSPKYLFRKEGQNVTLSCEQNLNHDAMYWYRQDPGQGLRLIYYSQIVNDFQKGDIAEGYSVSREKKESFPLTVTSAQKNPTAFYLCASSILLGTGVFPTQYFGPGTRLTVL.

The rearrangement joins TRBV19 to TRBJ1-2, with 7 positions matching TRBD1. The J segment lost 3 bases and the V segment lost 10 bases, leaving 14 bases of the junction unmatched. Germline V lookup: CDR1 LNHDA, CDR2 SQIVND (reference sequence). The CDR3 is made up of 15 amino acids. CDR3 loop: CATNRPGGTDYGYTF. CDR3 DNA: TGTGCCACCAATCGCCCGGGCGGGACAGACTATGGCTACACCTTC. The whole variable domain, remainder taken from reference TRBV19 and TRBJ1-2, is DGGITQSPKYLFRKEGQNVTLSCEQNLNHDAMYWYRQDPGQGLRLIYYSQIVNDFQKGDIAEGYSVSREKKESFPLTVTSAQKNPTAFYLCATNRPGGTDYGYTFGSGTRLTVV.

The chain recombines TRBV5-4 with TRBJ2-1; 7 nucleotides line up with TRBD2. Germline values: CDR1 SGHNT, CDR2 YYREEE (reference sequence). CDR3 length: 12 residues. With 5 bases clipped from V and 10 bases from J, the junction kept 6 bases outside the gene matches. The CDR3 sequence is CASSPAGREQFF. In DNA form, the CDR3 reads TGTGCCAGCAGTCCAGCGGGGCGCGAGCAGTTCTTC. Drawing the rest from reference TRBV5-4 and TRBJ2-1, the complete variable domain is ETGVTQSPTHLIKTRGQQVTLRCSSQSGHNTVSWYQQALGQGPQFIFQYYREEENGRGNFPPRFSGLQFPNYSSELNVNALELDDSALYLCASSPAGREQFFGPGTRLTVL.

The CDR3: CATQSGTGNIQYF. In DNA, the CDR3 is TGTGCCACCCAATCCGGGACAGGGAACATTCAGTACTTC. V usage is TRBV15 and J usage is TRBJ2-4, with 9 bases identical to TRBD1. The germline V gene encodes CDR1 LNHNV and CDR2 YYDKDF (reference sequence). After removal of 8 bases from V and 7 bases from J, the junction contained 6 bases not matched to a gene. The length of the CDR3 is 13 residues.

This clone was detected only once. This rearrangement joins TRBV28 to TRBJ1-6, with 7 bases identical to TRBD1. Germline V lookup: CDR1 MDHEN, CDR2 SYDVKM. Losses at the gene ends were 5 bases for V and 8 bases for J; bases not matched to a gene: 9. The CDR3 totals 15 residues. CDR3 DNA sequence: TGTGCCAGCAGTCAATCTACAGGGGCCCATTCACCCCTCCACTTT. Protein product: CASSQSTGAHSPLHF.

The chain combines TRBV18 with TRBJ2-2; the D is unclear. The CDR3 extends over 13 amino acids. The V end was cut by 6 bases, the J end by 4 bases, with 9 bases between. Germline CDR1 reads KGHSH; CDR2 reads LQKENI. The CDR3 is CASSGTSTGELFF. The CDR3 coding sequence is TGTGCCAGCTCGGGCACGAGCACCGGGGAGCTGTTTTTT.

This chain joins TRBV4-2 and TRBJ1-5; 8 nucleotides agree with TRBD1. The CDR3 runs 18 residues. Germline V gives CDR1 LGHNA, CDR2 YNFKEQ. J was trimmed by 10 bases and V by 1 base; bases with no gene match: 18. CDR3 bases: TGTGCCAGCAGCCAAGGGGGGGGCAGGACAGGGCCCCCAGGACCCCAGCATTTT. It is translated as CASSQGGGRTGPPGPQHF.

The rearrangement uses TRBV6-1 and TRBJ1-3, with TRBD1 matching over 7 bases. Germline V gene sequence: CDR1 MNHNS, CDR2 SASEGT. J was trimmed by 3 bases and V by 5 bases; bases with no gene match: 4. The CDR3 is 14 amino acids. The CDR3 region has the DNA TGTGCCAGCAGTCCTACAGGGGATGGAAACACCATATATTTT. Protein product: CASSPTGDGNTIYF.

V gene TRBV6-5 combines with J gene TRBJ1-5; the match to TRBD1 covers 9 bases. There are 15 residues in the CDR3. Germline V gene data show CDR1 as MNHEY and CDR2 as SVGAGI. Losses at the gene ends were 5 bases for V and 6 bases for J; bases not matched to a gene: 8. The CDR3 here is CASSPGQGLSQPQHF. In DNA, the CDR3 is TGTGCCAGCAGTCCGGGACAGGGACTTTCTCAGCCCCAGCATTTT.

The chain carries TRBV11-2 and TRBJ2-7, with D perhaps TRBD2 (5 bases). Germline loops: CDR1 SGHAT, CDR2 FQNNGV. V lost 5 bases, J lost 12 bases, and 23 bases lay in between. CDR3 length: 14 residues. CDR3 in DNA: TGTGCCAGCAGCCAGAGAGCACAGCTTCGGGGAGTGTACTTC. This translates into CASSQRAQLRGVYF.

J is TRBJ2-7 and V is TRBV10-2, with 7 nucleotides matching TRBD2. V was pared by 5 bases and J by 5 bases, with 6 bases of the junction left unmatched. Germline V gene data show CDR1 as WSHSY and CDR2 as SAAADI. The CDR3 totals 13 residues. CDR3 residues: CASSQRGLDEQYF. As DNA, the CDR3 is TGCGCCAGCAGTCAGCGGGGTTTGGACGAGCAGTACTTC.

The chain uses TRBV27 and TRBJ1-1, with TRBD1 identical over 8 bases. Germline V gene data show CDR1 as MNHEY and CDR2 as SMNVEV (reference sequence). V trimming: 3 bases; J trimming: 5 bases; junction bases outside the gene matches: 8. This CDR3 contains 15 residues. In DNA, the CDR3 is TGTGCCAGCAGTTTCTTGGACAGGGATAGTACTGAAGCTTTCTTT. It yields the protein CASSFLDRDSTEAFF.